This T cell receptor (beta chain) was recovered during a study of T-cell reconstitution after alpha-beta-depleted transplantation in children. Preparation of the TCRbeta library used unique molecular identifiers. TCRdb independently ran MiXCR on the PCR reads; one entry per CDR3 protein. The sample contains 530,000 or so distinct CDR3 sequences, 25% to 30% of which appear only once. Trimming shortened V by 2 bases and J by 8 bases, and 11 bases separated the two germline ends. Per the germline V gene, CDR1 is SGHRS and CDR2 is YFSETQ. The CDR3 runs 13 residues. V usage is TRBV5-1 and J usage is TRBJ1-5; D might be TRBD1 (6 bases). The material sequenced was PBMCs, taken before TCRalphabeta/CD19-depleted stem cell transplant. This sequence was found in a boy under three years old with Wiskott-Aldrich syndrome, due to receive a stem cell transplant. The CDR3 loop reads CASSLRGGEPQHF. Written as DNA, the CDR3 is TGCGCCAGCAGCTTACGAGGGGGGGAGCCCCAGCATTTT.